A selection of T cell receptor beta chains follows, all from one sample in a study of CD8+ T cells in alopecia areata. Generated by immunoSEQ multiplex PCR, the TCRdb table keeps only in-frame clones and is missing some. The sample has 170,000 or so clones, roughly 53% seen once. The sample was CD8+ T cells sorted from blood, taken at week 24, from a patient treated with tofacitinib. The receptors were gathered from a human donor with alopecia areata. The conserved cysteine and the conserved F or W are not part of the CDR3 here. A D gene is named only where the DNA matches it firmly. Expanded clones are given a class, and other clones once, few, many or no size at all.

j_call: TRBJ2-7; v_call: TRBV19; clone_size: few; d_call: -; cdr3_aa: ASSPGTGYEQY
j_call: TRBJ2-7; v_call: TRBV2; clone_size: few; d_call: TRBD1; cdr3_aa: ASSEGQGALRKY
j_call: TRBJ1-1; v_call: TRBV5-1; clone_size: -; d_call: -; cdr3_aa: ASSLARYKDTEAF
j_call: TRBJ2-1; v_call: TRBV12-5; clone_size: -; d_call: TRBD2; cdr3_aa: ASGFGSGGYEQF
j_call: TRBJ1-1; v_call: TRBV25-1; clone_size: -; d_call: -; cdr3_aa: TSSEEGTMNTEAF
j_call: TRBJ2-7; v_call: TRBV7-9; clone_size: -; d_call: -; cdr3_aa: ASSSDGTPVYEQY
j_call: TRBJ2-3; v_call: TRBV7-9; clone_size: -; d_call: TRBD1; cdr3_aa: ASSFPPSGTGYTDTQY
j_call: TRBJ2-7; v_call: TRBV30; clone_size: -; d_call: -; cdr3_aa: AWGTFYYEQY
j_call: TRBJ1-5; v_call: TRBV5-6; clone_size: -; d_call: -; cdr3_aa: ASSREGDSSPGPQH
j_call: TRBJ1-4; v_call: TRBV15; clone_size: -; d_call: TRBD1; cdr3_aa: ATSSGTVSTNEKLF
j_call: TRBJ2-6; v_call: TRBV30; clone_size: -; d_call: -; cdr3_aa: AWSVGAGANVLT
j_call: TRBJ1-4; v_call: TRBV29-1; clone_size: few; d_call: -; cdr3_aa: SVDSGRGNEKLF
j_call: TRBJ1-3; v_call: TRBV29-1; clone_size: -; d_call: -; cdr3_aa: SAVTPSGSGNTIY
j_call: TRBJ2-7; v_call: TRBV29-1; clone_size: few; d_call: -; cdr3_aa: SVEADYEQY
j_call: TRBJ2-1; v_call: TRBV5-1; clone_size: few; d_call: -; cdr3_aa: ASSPRGGRYNEQF
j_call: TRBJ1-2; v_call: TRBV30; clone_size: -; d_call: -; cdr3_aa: AWMEADVYGYT
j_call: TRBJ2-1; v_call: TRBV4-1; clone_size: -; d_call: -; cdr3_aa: ASSQPGGSGNEQF
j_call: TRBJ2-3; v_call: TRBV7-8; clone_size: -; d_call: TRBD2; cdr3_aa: ASRGTSGGTSTDTQY
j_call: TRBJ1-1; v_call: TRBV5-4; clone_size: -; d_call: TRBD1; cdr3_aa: ASSRGQGNTEAF
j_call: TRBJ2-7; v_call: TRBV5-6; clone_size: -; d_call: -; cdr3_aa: ASSLVGFGIWGPLEQY
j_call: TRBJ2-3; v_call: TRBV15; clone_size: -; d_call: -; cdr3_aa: ATSTWTSTDYMSPTSTDTQY
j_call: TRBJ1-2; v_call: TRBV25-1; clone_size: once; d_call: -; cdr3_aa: ASSEWSGSPYT
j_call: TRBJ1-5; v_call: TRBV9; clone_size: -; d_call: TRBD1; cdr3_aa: ASSVGQGLNQPQH
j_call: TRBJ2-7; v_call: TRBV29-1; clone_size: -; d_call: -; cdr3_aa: SVWGSSYEQY
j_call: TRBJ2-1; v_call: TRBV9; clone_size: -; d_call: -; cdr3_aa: ASSVVNNEQF
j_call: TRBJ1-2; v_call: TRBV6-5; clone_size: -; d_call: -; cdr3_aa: ASSPQGLDGYT